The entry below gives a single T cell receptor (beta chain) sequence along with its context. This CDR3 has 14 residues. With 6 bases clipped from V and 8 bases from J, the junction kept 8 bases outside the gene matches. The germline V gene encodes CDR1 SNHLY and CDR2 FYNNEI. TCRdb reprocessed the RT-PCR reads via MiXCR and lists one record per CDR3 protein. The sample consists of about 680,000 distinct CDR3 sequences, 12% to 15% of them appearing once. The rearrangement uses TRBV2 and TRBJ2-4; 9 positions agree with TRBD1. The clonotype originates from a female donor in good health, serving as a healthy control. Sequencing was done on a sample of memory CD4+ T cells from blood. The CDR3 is CASSQTGGDDIQYF. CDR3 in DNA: TGTGCCAGCAGCCAAACAGGGGGCGATGACATTCAGTACTTC.